One sample yielded the 17 T cell receptor beta chains listed below, sequenced in a study of molecular identifiers for immune sequencing clone quantification. TCRdb fed the PCR reads into MiXCR, producing one record per CDR3 protein. This sample has 90,000 to 120,000 distinct CDR3 sequences, with roughly 38% found just once. The sequenced material came from naive CD8+ T cells from blood, with Jurkat cell RNA spiked in. Indicated subset: FACS-sorted CD8+CD4-CCR7+CD45RA+ naive T cells. Every receptor here comes from a human donor in good health. Some libraries in this study had Jurkat cell RNA spiked in.

This clonotype was seen at least ten times. V is TRBV6-9 and J is TRBJ2-3; the D is unclear. V lost 5 bases, J lost 8 bases, and 14 bases lay in between. This CDR3 contains 13 residues. Germline values: CDR1 MNHGY, CDR2 SVAAGI. CDR3 coding DNA: TGTGCCAGCAGTGACCGCCGGGCCACTACGCAGTATTTT. This codes for CASSDRRATTQYF.

The chain joins TRBV10-3 to TRBJ2-5; no firm D call. Trimming removed 9 bases at V and 5 bases at J, with 10 bases between. The CDR3 sequence is 11 residues long. Germline V lookup: CDR1 ENHRY, CDR2 SYGVKD. The CDR3 DNA reads as TGTGCCATAGGCAAGCTTGAGACCCAGTACTTC. This sequence encodes CAIGKLETQYF.

On this clonotype itself: Since the CDR3 does not end with the conserved phenylalanine or tryptophan, this likely comes from a read error. The rearrangement links TRBV6-2 or TRBV6-3 to TRBJ2-1; 11 nucleotides align to TRBD2. The V gene end was trimmed by 4 bases and the J gene end by 1 base; junction bases not matched to a gene: 3. The CDR3 has 16 residues. Germline CDR1 MNHEY, CDR2 SVGEGT. The CDR3 DNA reads as TGTGCCAGCAGTTCCCGACTAGCGGGGTCCTACAATGAGCAGTTCATC. Translated: CASSSRLAGSYNEQFI.

Comments on this clonotype: This may be a read error, as it is one base from a much larger clone. This chain joins TRBV5-4 and TRBJ2-5; D is unresolved. In germline, CDR1 is SGHNT, CDR2 YYREEE (reference sequence). The CDR3 sequence is 12 residues long. DNA for the CDR3: TGTGCCAGCAGCTCGTACGGAGAGATCCAGTACTTC. Its protein is CASSSYGEIQYF.

The chain links TRBV14 to TRBJ1-1, with TRBD1 identical over 8 bases. With V trimmed by 0 bases and J by 1 base, 7 bases remained unmatched. The length of the CDR3 is 17 residues. Germline V CDR1 and CDR2: SGHDN, FVKESK. As DNA, the CDR3 is TGTGCCAGCAGCCAAGATCTGGGCAGGGGGCCGAACACTGAAGCTTTCTTT. This gives the protein CASSQDLGRGPNTEAFF. The full variable domain, with the rest looked up from reference TRBV14 and TRBJ1-1, is EAGVTQFPSHSVIEKGQTVTLRCDPISGHDNLYWYRRVMGKEIKFLLHFVKESKQDESGMPNNRFLAERTGGTYSTLKVQPAELEDSGVYFCASSQDLGRGPNTEAFFGQGTRLTVV.

Turning to this clonotype: Given a much more abundant clone one base away, this may be a read error. The conserved final phenylalanine or tryptophan is absent from the CDR3, which likely points to a read error. V is TRBV9 and J is TRBJ1-1; 7 bases are shared with TRBD1. CDR1 and CDR2 (germline): SGDLS, YYNGEE. Losses at the gene ends were 0 bases for V and 6 bases for J; bases not matched to a gene: 5. CDR3 length: 14 amino acids. Written as DNA, the CDR3 is TGTGCCAGCAGCGTAGCTACGCAGGGGGCTGAAGCTTTCCTT. It specifies CASSVATQGAEAFL.

To note about this clonotype: The conserved phenylalanine or tryptophan normally closing the CDR3 is absent here, so this likely arose from a read error. The genes are TRBV27 and TRBJ1-5; D ambiguous. Germline CDR1 MNHEY, CDR2 SMNVEV (reference sequence). This CDR3 comprises 13 residues. V was clipped by 2 bases and J by 9 bases, with 11 bases between them. The CDR3 DNA reads TGTGCCAGCAGTTTAACGGGTACTTGGCCCCAGCATGTT. This codes for CASSLTGTWPQHV.

This clonotype was seen a handful of times. The gene calls are TRBV20-1 and TRBJ1-5; D not certain. Germline V gives CDR1 DFQATT, CDR2 SNEGSKA (reference sequence). CDR3 length equals 13 residues. V was clipped by 5 bases and J by 5 bases, with 13 bases between them. CDR3 nucleotides: TGCAGTGCTCCCTCTGGACTGTATCAGCCCCAGCATTTT. Translation: CSAPSGLYQPQHF.

In nucleotides, the CDR3 is TGTGCCAGCAGCTTAGCGATGGGACAGGGGGCTCGGGAGCAGTACTTC. It translates to CASSLAMGQGAREQYF. The chain is built from TRBV7-2 and TRBJ2-7, with TRBD1 matching over 12 bases. Germline V CDR1 and CDR2: SGHTA, FQGNSA. The CDR3 has 16 residues. V trimming: 0 bases; J trimming: 7 bases; junction bases outside the gene matches: 7.

This clonotype was seen more than once but under ten times. The chain employs TRBV21-1 and TRBJ2-7; TRBD1, the table's D call, was not compared with the DNA. TRBV21-1 is deemed a pseudogene. The CDR3 consists of 11 residues. Here the CDR3 reads CASRPGEEQYF. CDR3 in DNA: TGTGCCAGCCGACCGGGGGAAGAGCAGTACTTC.

This clonotype was counted a few times. The V call is TRBV6-6, the J call TRBJ2-3, with D unclear. This CDR3 is 14 amino acids long. Germline CDR1 MNHNY, CDR2 SVGAGI (reference sequence). V was pared by 8 bases and J by 0 bases, with 12 bases between. CDR3 sequence (DNA): TGTGCCAGCGGGGAAGGAAAAAGCACAGATACGCAGTATTTT. It specifies CASGEGKSTDTQYF.

This chain connects TRBV4-3 to TRBJ2-1; either TRBD1 or TRBD2 may supply D (5 bases each). The germline V gene has CDR1 LGHNA and CDR2 YSLEER. CDR3 size: 15 residues. V was cut by 2 bases and J by 2 bases, with 10 bases left in between. For the CDR3, the DNA is TGCGCCAGCAGCCAAAACCGGGGCCCCTACAATGAGCAGTTCTTC. Amino acids: CASSQNRGPYNEQFF.

This chain uses TRBV27 with TRBJ1-4; D is unresolved. The CDR3 is 13 amino acids. V dropped 5 bases and J dropped 4 bases, with 8 bases sitting between them. CDR1 and CDR2 (germline): MNHEY, SMNVEV (reference sequence). CDR3 DNA sequence: TGTGCCAGCAGTCTTTCCTTTAATGAAAAACTGTTTTTT. Residues: CASSLSFNEKLFF. The full variable domain, its missing parts supplied by reference TRBV27 and TRBJ1-4, is EAQVTQNPRYLITVTGKKLTVTCSQNMNHEYMSWYRQDPGLGLRQIYYSMNVEVTDKGDVPEGYKVSRKEKRNFPLILESPSPNQTSLYFCASSLSFNEKLFFGSGTQLSVL.

This chain links TRBV18 with TRBJ2-3; 9 bases align to TRBD2. The V segment lost 3 bases and the J segment 2 bases; nucleotides outside the gene matches: 6. Germline assignment: CDR1 KGHSH and CDR2 LQKENI. The CDR3 consists of 16 residues. The CDR3: CASSPRLADNTDTQYF. The CDR3 nucleotides read TGTGCCAGCTCACCTCGACTAGCGGACAACACAGATACGCAGTATTTT.

V and J are TRBV20-1 and TRBJ2-3, with TRBD2 matching 11 bases. CDR3 length: 16 residues. Germline values: CDR1 DFQATT, CDR2 SNEGSKA (reference sequence). The V gene end was trimmed by 4 bases and the J gene end by 4 bases; junction bases not matched to a gene: 10. CDR3 bases: TGCAGTGCTACGGATAGCGGGAGGGTAGGCTCAGATACGCAGTATTTT. Its protein is CSATDSGRVGSDTQYF.

The J gene is TRBJ2-7, the V gene TRBV11-2; TRBD2 might be the D (6 bases). This CDR3 has 15 amino acids. Trimming removed 3 bases from V and 3 bases from J, with 15 bases in between. Germline V gives CDR1 SGHAT, CDR2 FQNNGV. The CDR3 sequence: CASSFVEGKNYEQYF. CDR3 nucleotides: TGTGCCAGCAGCTTCGTGGAGGGAAAGAACTACGAGCAGTACTTC. Full variable domain (remainder filled in from reference TRBV11-2 and TRBJ2-7): EAGVAQSPRYKIIEKRQSVAFWCNPISGHATLYWYQQILGQGPKLLIQFQNNGVVDDSQLPKDRFSAERLKGVDSTLKIQPAKLEDSAVYLCASSFVEGKNYEQYFGPGTRLTVT.

The rearrangement joins TRBV24-1 to TRBJ1-5; no definite D call. The CDR3 length is 12 residues. V lost 2 bases, J lost 4 bases, and 2 bases lay in between. CDR1 and CDR2 (germline): KGHDR, SFDVKD. CDR3 sequence (DNA): TGTGCCACCAGTGATTCAAATCAGCCCCAGCATTTT. This gives the protein CATSDSNQPQHF.